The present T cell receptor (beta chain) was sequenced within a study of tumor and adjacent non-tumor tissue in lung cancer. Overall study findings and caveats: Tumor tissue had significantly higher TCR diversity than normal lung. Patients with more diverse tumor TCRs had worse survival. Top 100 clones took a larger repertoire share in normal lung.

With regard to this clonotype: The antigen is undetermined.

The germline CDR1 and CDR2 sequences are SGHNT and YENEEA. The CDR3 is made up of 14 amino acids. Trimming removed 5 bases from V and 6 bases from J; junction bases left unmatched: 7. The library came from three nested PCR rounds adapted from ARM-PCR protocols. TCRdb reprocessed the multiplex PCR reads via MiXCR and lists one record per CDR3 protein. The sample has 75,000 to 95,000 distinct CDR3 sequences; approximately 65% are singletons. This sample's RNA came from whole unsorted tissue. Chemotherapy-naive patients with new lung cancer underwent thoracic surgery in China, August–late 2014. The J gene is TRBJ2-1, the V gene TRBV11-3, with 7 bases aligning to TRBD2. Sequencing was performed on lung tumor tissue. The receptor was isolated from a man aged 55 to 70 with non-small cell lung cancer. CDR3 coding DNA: TGTGCCAGCAGCCCACGGACTAGACTCAATGAGCAGTTCTTC. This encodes CASSPRTRLNEQFF.